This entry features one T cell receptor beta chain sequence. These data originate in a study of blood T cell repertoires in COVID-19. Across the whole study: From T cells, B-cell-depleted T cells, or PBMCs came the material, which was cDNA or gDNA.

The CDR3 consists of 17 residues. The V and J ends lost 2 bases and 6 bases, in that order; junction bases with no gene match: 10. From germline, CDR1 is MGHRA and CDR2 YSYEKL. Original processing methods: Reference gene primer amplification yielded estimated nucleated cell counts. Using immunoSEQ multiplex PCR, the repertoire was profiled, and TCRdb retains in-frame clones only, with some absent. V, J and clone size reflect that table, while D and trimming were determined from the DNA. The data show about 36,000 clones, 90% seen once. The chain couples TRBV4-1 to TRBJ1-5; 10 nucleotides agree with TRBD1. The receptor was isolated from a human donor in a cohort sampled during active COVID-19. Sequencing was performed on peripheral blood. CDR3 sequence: CASSQILRQGARQPQHF. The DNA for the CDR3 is TGCGCCAGCAGCCAAATCCTTAGACAGGGGGCGCGTCAGCCCCAGCATTTT.